Shown below are 5 T cell receptor beta chains from a single sample sequenced in a study of blood T cell repertoires in COVID-19. Sequenced by immunoSEQ multiplex PCR; TCRdb stores in-frame clones only, minus some. The sample has around 100,000 clones, roughly 87% seen once. Sequenced sample: peripheral blood. The receptors come from a woman in her forties or fifties with COVID-19, enrolled during active disease.

This clone came up once. The chain is built from TRBV7-6 and TRBJ2-2; the match to TRBD2 covers 9 bases. The CDR3 sequence is 16 residues long. Germline CDR1 and CDR2: SGHVS and FNYEAQ. The ends lost 1 base at V and 3 bases at J; junction bases unmatched: 3. Here the CDR3 DNA reads TGTGCCAGCAGCTTAGACAGCGGGGGGCACACCGGGGAGCTGTTTTTT. This translates into CASSLDSGGHTGELFF.

The chain uses TRBV19 and TRBJ2-1, with 7 bases fitting TRBD2. With 1 base clipped from V and 2 bases from J, the junction kept 5 bases outside the gene matches. This CDR3 region has 16 residues. Germline V gives CDR1 LNHDA, CDR2 SQIVND (reference sequence). CDR3 protein: CASSIVLAGAYNEQFF. CDR3 nucleotide sequence: TGTGCCAGTAGTATAGTCCTTGCGGGGGCCTACAATGAGCAGTTCTTC. The full variable domain, rest sourced from reference TRBV19 and TRBJ2-1, is DGGITQSPKYLFRKEGQNVTLSCEQNLNHDAMYWYRQDPGQGLRLIYYSQIVNDFQKGDIAEGYSVSREKKESFPLTVTSAQKNPTAFYLCASSIVLAGAYNEQFFGPGTRLTVL.

This sequence joins TRBV27 and TRBJ1-4; 7 positions agree with TRBD1. Losses at the gene ends were 3 bases for V and 5 bases for J; bases not matched to a gene: 3. In germline, CDR1 is MNHEY, CDR2 SMNVEV (reference sequence). There are 14 residues in the CDR3. The CDR3 sequence: CASSLGQTNEKLFF. CDR3 coding DNA: TGTGCCAGCAGTTTGGGACAGACGAATGAAAAACTGTTTTTT.

This chain joins TRBV3-1 (or the pseudogene TRBV3-2) and TRBJ2-1; 11 bases are a match to TRBD1. With V trimmed by 8 bases and J by 6 bases, 6 bases remained unmatched. The V gene's germline CDR1 is LGHDT and CDR2 YNNKEL (reference sequence). There are 14 residues in the CDR3. CDR3 sequence reads: CASLGQGEGNEQFF. DNA of the CDR3: TGTGCCAGCCTGGGACAGGGGGAGGGCAATGAGCAGTTCTTC.

The chain carries TRBV3-1 (or the pseudogene TRBV3-2) and TRBJ2-5, with D possibly matching TRBD1 (7 bases). The CDR3 consists of 17 residues. The germline gives CDR1 LGHDT, CDR2 YNNKEL (reference sequence). V was clipped by 3 bases and J by 4 bases, with 21 bases between them. The CDR3 region is CASSHFGVGGGVETQYF. CDR3 nucleotide sequence: TGTGCCAGCAGCCATTTTGGCGTCGGAGGGGGCGTAGAGACCCAGTACTTC.